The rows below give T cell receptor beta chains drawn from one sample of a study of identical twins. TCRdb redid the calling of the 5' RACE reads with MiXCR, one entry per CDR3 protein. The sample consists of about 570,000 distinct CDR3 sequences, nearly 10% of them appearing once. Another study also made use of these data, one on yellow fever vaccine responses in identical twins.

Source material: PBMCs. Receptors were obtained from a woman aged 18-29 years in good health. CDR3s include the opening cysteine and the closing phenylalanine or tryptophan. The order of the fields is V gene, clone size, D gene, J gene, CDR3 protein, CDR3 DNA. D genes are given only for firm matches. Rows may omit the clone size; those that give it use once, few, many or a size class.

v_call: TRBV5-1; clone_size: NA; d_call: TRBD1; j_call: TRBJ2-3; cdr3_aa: CASSLVRSRGHPDTQYF; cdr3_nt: TGCGCCAGCAGCTTGGTGCGGTCAAGGGGGCATCCAGATACGCAGTATTTT
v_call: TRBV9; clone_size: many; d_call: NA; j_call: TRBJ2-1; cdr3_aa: CASSVGGDGNEQFF; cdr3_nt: TGTGCCAGCAGCGTTGGAGGGGACGGCAATGAGCAGTTCTTC
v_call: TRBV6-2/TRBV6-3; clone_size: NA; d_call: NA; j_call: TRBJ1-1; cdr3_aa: CASRKPKNTEAFF; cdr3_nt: TGTGCCAGCAGAAAACCCAAGAACACTGAAGCTTTCTTT
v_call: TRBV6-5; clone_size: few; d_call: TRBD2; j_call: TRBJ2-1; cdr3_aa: CASSYSRGGSNEQFF; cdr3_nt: TGTGCCAGCAGTTACTCGCGCGGGGGTAGCAATGAGCAGTTCTTC
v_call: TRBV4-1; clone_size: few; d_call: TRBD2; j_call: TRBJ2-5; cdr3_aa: CASGPTSGSLETQYF; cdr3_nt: TGCGCCAGCGGACCCACTAGCGGGAGTTTGGAGACCCAGTACTTC
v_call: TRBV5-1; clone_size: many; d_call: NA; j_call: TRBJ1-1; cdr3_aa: CASSLAGNQAEAFF; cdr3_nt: TGCGCCAGCAGCTTGGCAGGGAATCAAGCTGAAGCTTTCTTT
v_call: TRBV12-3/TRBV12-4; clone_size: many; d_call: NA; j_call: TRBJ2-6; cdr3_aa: CASTEGRHSGANVLTF; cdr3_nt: TGTGCCAGCACGGAAGGCCGGCACTCTGGGGCCAACGTCCTGACTTTC
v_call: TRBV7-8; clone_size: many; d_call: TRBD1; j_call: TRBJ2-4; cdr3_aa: CASSLGSGQGVLQYF; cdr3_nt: TGTGCCAGCAGCTTAGGGTCCGGACAGGGGGTCCTACAGTACTTC
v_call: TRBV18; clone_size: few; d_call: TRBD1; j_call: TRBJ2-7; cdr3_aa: CASSPGTGGRYEQYF; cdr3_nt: TGTGCCAGCTCACCAGGGACAGGGGGACGGTACGAGCAGTACTTC
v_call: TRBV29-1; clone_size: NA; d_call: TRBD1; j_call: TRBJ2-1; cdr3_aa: CSVDLTLGRTGSYNEQFF; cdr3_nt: TGCAGCGTTGACTTGACTCTGGGACGGACAGGGTCCTACAATGAGCAGTTCTTC
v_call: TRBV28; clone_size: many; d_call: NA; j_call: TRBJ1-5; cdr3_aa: CASKVPGSNQPQHF; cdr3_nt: TGTGCCAGCAAAGTCCCGGGTAGCAATCAGCCCCAGCATTTT